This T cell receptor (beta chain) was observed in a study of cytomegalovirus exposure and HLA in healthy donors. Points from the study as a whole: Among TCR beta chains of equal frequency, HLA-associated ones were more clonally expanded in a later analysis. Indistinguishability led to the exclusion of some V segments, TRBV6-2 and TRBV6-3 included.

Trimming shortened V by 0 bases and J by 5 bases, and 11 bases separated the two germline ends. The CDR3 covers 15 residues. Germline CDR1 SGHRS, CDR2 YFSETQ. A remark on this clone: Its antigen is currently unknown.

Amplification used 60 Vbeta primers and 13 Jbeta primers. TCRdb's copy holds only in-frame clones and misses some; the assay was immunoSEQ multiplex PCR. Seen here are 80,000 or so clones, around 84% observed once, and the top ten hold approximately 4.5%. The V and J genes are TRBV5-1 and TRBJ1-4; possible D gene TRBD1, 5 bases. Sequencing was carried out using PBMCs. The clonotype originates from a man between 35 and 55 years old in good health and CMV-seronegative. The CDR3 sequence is CASSLVGAGNEKLFF. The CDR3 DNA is TGCGCCAGCAGCTTGGTAGGGGCGGGGAATGAAAAACTGTTTTTT.